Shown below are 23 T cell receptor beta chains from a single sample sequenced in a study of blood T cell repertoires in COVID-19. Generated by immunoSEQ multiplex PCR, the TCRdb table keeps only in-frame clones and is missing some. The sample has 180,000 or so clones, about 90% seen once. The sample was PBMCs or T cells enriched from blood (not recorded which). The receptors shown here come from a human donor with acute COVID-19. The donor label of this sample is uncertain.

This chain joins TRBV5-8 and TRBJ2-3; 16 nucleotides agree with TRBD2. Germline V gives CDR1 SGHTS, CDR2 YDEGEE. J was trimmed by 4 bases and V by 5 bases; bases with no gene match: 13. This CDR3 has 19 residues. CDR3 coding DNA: TGTGCCAGCAGTTCACCGGGACTAGCGGGGGGGGGTCACGCAGATACGCAGTATTTT. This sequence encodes CASSSPGLAGGGHADTQYF.

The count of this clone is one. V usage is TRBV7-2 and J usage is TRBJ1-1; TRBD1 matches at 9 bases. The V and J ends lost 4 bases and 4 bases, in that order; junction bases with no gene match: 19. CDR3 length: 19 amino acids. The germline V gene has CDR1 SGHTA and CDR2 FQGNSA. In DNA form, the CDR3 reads TGTGCCAGCAGCTCAGATCCTCGGGACAGGGTGAGATGGGGCACTGAAGCTTTCTTT. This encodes CASSSDPRDRVRWGTEAFF.

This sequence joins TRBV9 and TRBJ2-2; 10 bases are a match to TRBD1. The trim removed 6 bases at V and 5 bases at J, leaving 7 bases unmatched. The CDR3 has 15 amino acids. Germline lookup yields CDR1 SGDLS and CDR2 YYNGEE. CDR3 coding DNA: TGTGCCAGCACCCCGGGGACAGGGGTTACCGGGGAGCTGTTTTTT. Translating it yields CASTPGTGVTGELFF.

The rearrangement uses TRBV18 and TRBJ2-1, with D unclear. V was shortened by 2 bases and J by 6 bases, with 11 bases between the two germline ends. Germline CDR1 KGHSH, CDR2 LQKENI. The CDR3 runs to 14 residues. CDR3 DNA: TGTGCCAGCTCACCAGCGACTCCTCCCAATGAGCAGTTCTTC. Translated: CASSPATPPNEQFF.

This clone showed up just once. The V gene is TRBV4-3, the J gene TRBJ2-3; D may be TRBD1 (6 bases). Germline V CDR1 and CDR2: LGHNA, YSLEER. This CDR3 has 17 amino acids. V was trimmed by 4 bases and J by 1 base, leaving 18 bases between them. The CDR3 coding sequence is TGCGCCAGCAGCCTAAATGGGAGAGGGGGTGGCACAGATACGCAGTATTTT. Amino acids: CASSLNGRGGGTDTQYF.

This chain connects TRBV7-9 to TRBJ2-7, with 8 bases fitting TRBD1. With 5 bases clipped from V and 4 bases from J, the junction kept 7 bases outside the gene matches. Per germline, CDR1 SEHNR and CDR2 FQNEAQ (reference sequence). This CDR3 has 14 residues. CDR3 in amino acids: CASSRAQGDYEQYF. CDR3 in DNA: TGTGCCAGCAGCCGAGCACAGGGGGATTACGAGCAGTACTTC.

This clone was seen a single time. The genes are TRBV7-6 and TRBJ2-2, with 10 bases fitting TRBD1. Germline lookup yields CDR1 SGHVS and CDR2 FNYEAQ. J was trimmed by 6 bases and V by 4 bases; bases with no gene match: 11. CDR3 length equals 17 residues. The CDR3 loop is CASSSRTGGSPPGELFF. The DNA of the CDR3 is TGTGCCAGCAGCTCGCGGACAGGGGGGTCCCCGCCCGGGGAGCTGTTTTTT.

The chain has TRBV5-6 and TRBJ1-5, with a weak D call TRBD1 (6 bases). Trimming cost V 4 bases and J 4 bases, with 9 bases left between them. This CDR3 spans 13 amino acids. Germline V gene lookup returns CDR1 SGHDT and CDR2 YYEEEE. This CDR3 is CASSVTGNQPQHF. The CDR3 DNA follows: TGTGCCAGCAGCGTCACAGGGAATCAGCCCCAGCATTTT.

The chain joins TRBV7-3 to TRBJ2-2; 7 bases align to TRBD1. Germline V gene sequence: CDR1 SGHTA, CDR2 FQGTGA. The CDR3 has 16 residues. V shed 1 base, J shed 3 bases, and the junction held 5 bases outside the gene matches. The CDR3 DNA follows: TGTGCCAGCAGCTTAATCGCGGACAGGTACACCGGGGAGCTGTTTTTT. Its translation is CASSLIADRYTGELFF.

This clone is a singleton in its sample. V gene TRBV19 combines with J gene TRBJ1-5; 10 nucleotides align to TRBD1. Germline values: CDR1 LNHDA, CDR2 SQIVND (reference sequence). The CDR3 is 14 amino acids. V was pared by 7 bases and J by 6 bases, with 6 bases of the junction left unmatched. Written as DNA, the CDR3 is TGTGCCAGTAACTCCGGGACAGGGGTTCAGCCCCAGCATTTT. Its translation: CASNSGTGVQPQHF.

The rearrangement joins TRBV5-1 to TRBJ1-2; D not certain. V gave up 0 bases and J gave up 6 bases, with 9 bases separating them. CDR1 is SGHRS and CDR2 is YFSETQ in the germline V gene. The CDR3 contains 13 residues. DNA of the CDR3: TGCGCCAGCAGCTTGGTCCCGCGGGATGGCTACACCTTC. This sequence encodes CASSLVPRDGYTF.

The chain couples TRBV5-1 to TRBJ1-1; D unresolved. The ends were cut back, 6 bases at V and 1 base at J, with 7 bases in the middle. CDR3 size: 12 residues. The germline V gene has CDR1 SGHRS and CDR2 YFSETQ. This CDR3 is CASNGPNTEAFF. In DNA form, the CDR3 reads TGCGCCAGCAATGGCCCGAACACTGAAGCTTTCTTT.

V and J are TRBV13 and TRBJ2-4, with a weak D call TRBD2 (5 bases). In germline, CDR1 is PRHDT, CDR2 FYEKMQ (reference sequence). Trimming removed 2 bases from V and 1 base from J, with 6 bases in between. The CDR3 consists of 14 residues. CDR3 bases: TGTGCCAGCAGCTTAAGGGAGGCCAAAAACATTCAGTACTTC. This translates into CASSLREAKNIQYF.

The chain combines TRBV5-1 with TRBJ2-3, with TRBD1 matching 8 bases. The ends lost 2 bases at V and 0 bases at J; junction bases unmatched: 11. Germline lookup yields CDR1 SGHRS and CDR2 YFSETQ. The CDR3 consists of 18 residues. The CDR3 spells CASSLDRQGRSSTDTQYF. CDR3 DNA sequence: TGCGCCAGCAGCTTAGATCGACAGGGGAGGAGTAGCACAGATACGCAGTATTTT.

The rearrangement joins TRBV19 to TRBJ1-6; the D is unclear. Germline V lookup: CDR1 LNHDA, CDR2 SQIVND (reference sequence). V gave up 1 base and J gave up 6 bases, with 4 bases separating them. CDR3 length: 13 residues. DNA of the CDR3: TGTGCCAGTAGTATAGGCAGTAATTCACCCCTCCACTTT. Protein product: CASSIGSNSPLHF.

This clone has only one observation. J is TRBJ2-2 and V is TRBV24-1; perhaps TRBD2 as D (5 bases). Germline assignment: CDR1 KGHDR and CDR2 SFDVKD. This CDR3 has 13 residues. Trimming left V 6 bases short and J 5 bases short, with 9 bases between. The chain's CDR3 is CATSTSGTGELFF. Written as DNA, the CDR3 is TGTGCCACCAGTACTAGTGGTACCGGGGAGCTGTTTTTT.

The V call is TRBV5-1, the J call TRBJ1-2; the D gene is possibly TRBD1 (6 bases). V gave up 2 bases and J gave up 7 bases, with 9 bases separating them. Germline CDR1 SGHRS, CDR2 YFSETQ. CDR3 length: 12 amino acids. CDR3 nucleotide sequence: TGCGCCAGCAGCTTTGACAGGTTTGGCTACACCTTC. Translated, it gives CASSFDRFGYTF.

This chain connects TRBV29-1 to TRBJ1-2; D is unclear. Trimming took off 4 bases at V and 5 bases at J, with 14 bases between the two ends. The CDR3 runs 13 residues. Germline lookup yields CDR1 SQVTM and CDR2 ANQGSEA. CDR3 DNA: TGCAGCGTTGTCCCAGATCGGAGGTATGGCTACACCTTC. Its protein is CSVVPDRRYGYTF.

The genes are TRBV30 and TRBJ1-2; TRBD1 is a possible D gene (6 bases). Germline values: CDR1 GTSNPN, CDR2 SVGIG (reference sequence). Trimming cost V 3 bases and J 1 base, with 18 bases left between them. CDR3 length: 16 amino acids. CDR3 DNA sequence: TGTGCCTGGAGAGCTCCGCAGGGGTCCCTTAACTATGGCTACACCTTC. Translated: CAWRAPQGSLNYGYTF.

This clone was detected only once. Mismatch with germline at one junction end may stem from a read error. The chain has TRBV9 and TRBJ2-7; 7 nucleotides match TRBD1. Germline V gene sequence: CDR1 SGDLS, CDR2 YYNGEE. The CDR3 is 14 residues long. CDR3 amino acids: CASSSGQTSFEQYF. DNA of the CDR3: TGTGCCAGCAGCTCGGGACAGACTTCCTTCGAGCAGTACTTC.

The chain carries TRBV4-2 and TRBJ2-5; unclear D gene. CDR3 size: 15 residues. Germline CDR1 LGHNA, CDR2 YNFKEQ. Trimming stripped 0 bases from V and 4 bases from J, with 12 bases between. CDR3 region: CASSQEPAEVETQYF. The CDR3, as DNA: TGTGCCAGCAGCCAAGAGCCAGCAGAGGTAGAGACCCAGTACTTC.

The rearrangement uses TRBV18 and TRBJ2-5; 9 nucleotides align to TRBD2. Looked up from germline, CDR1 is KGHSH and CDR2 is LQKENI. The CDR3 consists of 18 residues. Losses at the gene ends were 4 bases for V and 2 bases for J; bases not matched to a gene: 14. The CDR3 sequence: CASSLRLPGTSGQETQYF. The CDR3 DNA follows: TGTGCCAGCTCACTCAGATTGCCGGGCACTAGCGGGCAAGAGACCCAGTACTTC.

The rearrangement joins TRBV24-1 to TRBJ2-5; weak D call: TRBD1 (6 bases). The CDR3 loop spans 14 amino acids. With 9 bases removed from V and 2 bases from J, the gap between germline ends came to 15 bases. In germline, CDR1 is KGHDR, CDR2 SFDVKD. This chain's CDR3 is CATGRTEAQETQYF. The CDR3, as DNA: TGTGCCACCGGAAGGACAGAAGCGCAAGAGACCCAGTACTTC.